The 26 T cell receptor beta chains given below trace back to one sample, sequenced in a study of OX40 agonist ivuxolimab in advanced cancers. Libraries were prepared by immunoSEQ multiplex PCR; TCRdb keeps only in-frame clonotypes and omits some of them. The table lists 60,000 to 85,000 clones, around 87% of them singletons. This specimen consisted of CD4+ or CD8+ T cells sorted from blood, obtained in a trial of the OX40 agonist ivuxolimab. The receptor set was obtained from an adult with an advanced solid tumor such as melanoma, head and neck, liver or kidney cancer.

J is TRBJ2-5 and V is TRBV2; D may be TRBD2 (7 bases). The CDR3 runs to 13 residues. The V gene lost 10 bases and the J gene lost 4 bases, with 16 bases spanning the gap. CDR1 is SNHLY and CDR2 is FYNNEI in the germline V gene. The CDR3 spells CAIIKGGGETQYF. As DNA, the CDR3 is TGTGCCATCATTAAAGGGGGGGGAGAGACCCAGTACTTC.

The table lists this clone with a count of one. The chain combines TRBV7-2 with TRBJ2-7; D possibly corresponds to TRBD2 (5 bases). Trimming cost V 1 base and J 0 bases, with 10 bases left between them. The CDR3 runs 15 residues. Germline CDR1 reads SGHTA; CDR2 reads FQGNSA. The CDR3 sequence is CASSLEFRGSYEQYF. The CDR3 DNA is TGTGCCAGCAGCTTAGAGTTCCGGGGCTCCTACGAGCAGTACTTC.

This chain links TRBV7-2 with TRBJ2-7; D is unclear. Germline CDR1 SGHTA, CDR2 FQGNSA. The CDR3 has 13 residues. V lost 1 base, J lost 6 bases, and 10 bases lay in between. This CDR3 is CASSLVFVTEQYF. The CDR3 DNA follows: TGTGCCAGCAGCTTAGTGTTTGTGACCGAGCAGTACTTC.

The chain carries TRBV18 and TRBJ2-7; D might be TRBD1 (7 bases). Germline V gene data show CDR1 as KGHSH and CDR2 as LQKENI. V was pared by 6 bases and J by 5 bases, with 17 bases between. This CDR3 has 14 residues. The CDR3 is CASSQGGHGHEQYF. In DNA form, the CDR3 reads TGTGCCAGCTCTCAGGGGGGTCATGGGCACGAGCAGTACTTC.

This chain joins TRBV5-1 and TRBJ2-2; D unclear. The CDR3 length is 15 residues. Germline loops: CDR1 SGHRS, CDR2 YFSETQ. The V and J ends lost 2 bases and 0 bases respectively, with 8 bases between them. The CDR3 nucleotides read TGCGCCAGCAGCTTTGACCTCGCGAACACCGGGGAGCTGTTTTTT. This sequence encodes CASSFDLANTGELFF.

The chain combines TRBV2 with TRBJ1-1; a possible D gene is TRBD1 (6 bases). V was shortened by 9 bases and J by 4 bases, with 18 bases between the two germline ends. Per the germline V gene, CDR1 is SNHLY and CDR2 is FYNNEI. The CDR3 spans 14 residues. The DNA for the CDR3 is TGTGCCAGAACTACAGGGAATCCCGGCACTGAAGCTTTCTTT. This translates into CARTTGNPGTEAFF. Full variable domain (remainder filled in from reference TRBV2 and TRBJ1-1): EPEVTQTPSHQVTQMGQEVILRCVPISNHLYFYWYRQILGQKVEFLVSFYNNEISEKSEIFDDQFSVERPDGSNFTLKIRSTKLEDSAMYFCARTTGNPGTEAFFGQGTRLTVV.

The rearrangement uses TRBV28 and TRBJ2-3, with TRBD2 identical over 9 bases. This CDR3 is 16 amino acids long. V lost 6 bases and J lost 4; bases outside the gene matches: 11. CDR1 MDHEN and CDR2 SYDVKM come from the germline V gene. The CDR3 spells CASSLWAGGPSDTQYF. As DNA, the CDR3 is TGTGCCAGCAGCCTTTGGGCGGGGGGGCCTTCAGATACGCAGTATTTT.

V gene TRBV27 combines with J gene TRBJ2-3, with D uncertain. Trimming left V 3 bases short and J 6 bases short, with 16 bases between. Germline values: CDR1 MNHEY, CDR2 SMNVEV (reference sequence). The CDR3 runs 15 residues. Here the CDR3 DNA reads TGTGCCAGCAGTTTCAATAGTCGGGTTCGCGATACGCAGTATTTT. Translating it yields CASSFNSRVRDTQYF.

The chain is built from TRBV30 and TRBJ1-1, with D tentatively TRBD1 (5 bases). The CDR3 is 14 residues long. Germline V lookup: CDR1 GTSNPN, CDR2 SVGIG (reference sequence). V dropped 0 bases and J dropped 0 bases, with 8 bases sitting between them. DNA of the CDR3: TGTGCCTGGAGTGTACGGGGGGTGAACACTGAAGCTTTCTTT. It encodes CAWSVRGVNTEAFF.

This chain connects TRBV4-3 to TRBJ2-3; TRBD1 might be the D (6 bases). The germline V and J ends were trimmed by 0 bases and 4 bases, with 8 bases remaining between them. Germline CDR1 LGHNA, CDR2 YSLEER. The CDR3 consists of 14 residues. DNA for the CDR3: TGCGCCAGCAGCCAAGAGGGGGCAGCAGATACGCAGTATTTT. Translation: CASSQEGAADTQYF.

This clone was observed once. This rearrangement joins TRBV27 to TRBJ2-2, with D possibly being TRBD2 (6 bases). This CDR3 is built from 17 residues. From germline, CDR1 is MNHEY and CDR2 SMNVEV (reference sequence). V was pared by 5 bases and J by 0 bases, with 16 bases between. The CDR3 sequence: CASSPGGVNANTGELFF. CDR3 sequence (DNA): TGTGCCAGCAGTCCAGGAGGGGTAAACGCGAACACCGGGGAGCTGTTTTTT.

This clone has at least ten counts. The chain couples TRBV27 to TRBJ2-7; 7 bases map to TRBD2. CDR1 and CDR2 (germline): MNHEY, SMNVEV (reference sequence). This CDR3 is 12 amino acids long. The junction had 8 bases not matched to a gene; V was cut back by 6 bases and J by 9 bases. CDR3 bases: TGTGCCAGCAGCACGGTCGGGGGGAGGCAGTACTTC. This translates into CASSTVGGRQYF.

The chain joins TRBV5-1 to TRBJ2-3; no clear D gene. Germline CDR1 SGHRS, CDR2 YFSETQ. V lost 4 bases to trimming and J lost 6 bases, with 18 bases between them. This CDR3 is 15 amino acids long. The CDR3 coding sequence is TGCGCCAGCAGCCCCGGTAGGGCTGAACGGGATACGCAGTATTTT. Translated, it gives CASSPGRAERDTQYF.

The chain joins TRBV6-1 to TRBJ2-6, with 10 bases lining up with TRBD1. J was trimmed by 4 bases and V by 4 bases; bases with no gene match: 10. Germline loops: CDR1 MNHNS, CDR2 SASEGT. The CDR3 runs to 18 residues. In DNA, the CDR3 is TGTGCCAGCAGTGTTTTCGGGGACAGGGGCCCGGGGGCCAACGTCCTGACTTTC. This translates into CASSVFGDRGPGANVLTF.

The V call is TRBV5-1, the J call TRBJ2-3; a possible D gene is TRBD1 (6 bases). Germline V gives CDR1 SGHRS, CDR2 YFSETQ. V was shortened by 7 bases and J by 2 bases, with 11 bases between the two germline ends. The CDR3 loop spans 13 amino acids. DNA for the CDR3: TGCGCCAGCTGGGCAGGGGACACAGATACGCAGTATTTT. It translates to CASWAGDTDTQYF.

The J gene is TRBJ1-5, the V gene TRBV6-5; the D gene is possibly TRBD1 (5 bases). Trimming cost V 6 bases and J 0 bases, with 12 bases left between them. This CDR3 has 15 amino acids. CDR1 is MNHEY and CDR2 is SVGAGI in the germline V gene. CDR3 in DNA: TGTGCCAGCAGCATACAGGCGTATAGCAATCAGCCCCAGCATTTT. This encodes CASSIQAYSNQPQHF.

The chain couples TRBV5-1 to TRBJ2-5; 7 positions agree with TRBD1. Looked up from germline, CDR1 is SGHRS and CDR2 is YFSETQ. V was pared by 4 bases and J by 2 bases, with 2 bases of the junction left unmatched. The CDR3 consists of 13 residues. The CDR3 spells CASSPRGQETQYF. CDR3 DNA sequence: TGCGCCAGCAGCCCCAGGGGGCAAGAGACCCAGTACTTC.

This clone was seen once. The genes are TRBV25-1 and TRBJ2-2, with 9 bases matching TRBD1. The CDR3 is 18 residues long. CDR1 is MGHDK, CDR2 SYGVNS, per germline. Germline trimming cut 2 bases from V and 3 bases from J; bases unmatched to any gene: 10. The CDR3 coding sequence is TGTGCCAGCAGTGAAGGGGTACAGGGGGCGCGGGACACCGGGGAGCTGTTTTTT. Residues: CASSEGVQGARDTGELFF.

As concerns this clone: Other DNA sequences in the sample encode the same CDR3. The chain links TRBV5-1 to TRBJ2-3, with D perhaps matching TRBD1 (5 bases). Between the trimmed V and J ends, which lost 0 bases and 0 bases, there was a span of 11 bases. Germline V CDR1 and CDR2: SGHRS, YFSETQ. The CDR3 runs to 16 residues. CDR3 nucleotide sequence: TGCGCCAGCAGCTTGGGGGGCCTTGCTAGCACAGATACGCAGTATTTT. This translates into CASSLGGLASTDTQYF.

This chain connects TRBV12-5 to TRBJ1-1, with 7 bases lining up with TRBD1. With V trimmed by 1 base and J by 2 bases, 1 base remained unmatched. Germline CDR1 is LGHNT and CDR2 is FRNRAP. The length of the CDR3 is 14 residues. The CDR3 spells CASGLGTGNTEAFF. CDR3 sequence (DNA): TGTGCTAGTGGTTTGGGGACAGGAAACACTGAAGCTTTCTTT. Supplemented by reference TRBV12-5 and TRBJ1-1, the full variable domain reads DARVTQTPRHKVTEMGQEVTMRCQPILGHNTVFWYRQTMMQGLELLAYFRNRAPLDDSGMPKDRFSAEMPDATLATLKIQPSEPRDSAVYFCASGLGTGNTEAFFGQGTRLTVV.

The gene calls are TRBV9 and TRBJ2-3, with 8 bases aligning to TRBD2. Germline V gives CDR1 SGDLS, CDR2 YYNGEE. Losses at the gene ends were 4 bases for V and 4 bases for J; bases not matched to a gene: 17. The length of the CDR3 is 18 residues. The CDR3 sequence: CASSPRGYGGAGADTQYF. The CDR3 DNA sequence: TGTGCCAGCAGCCCGAGAGGCTACGGGGGGGCGGGCGCAGATACGCAGTATTTT.

The chain has TRBV27 and TRBJ2-1; unclear D gene. The CDR3 length is 15 residues. V was pared by 8 bases and J by 0 bases, with 14 bases between. The V gene's germline CDR1 is MNHEY and CDR2 SMNVEV (reference sequence). CDR3 bases: TGTGCCAGCGGCAGTTCTTACAGCTCCTACAATGAGCAGTTCTTC. This translates into CASGSSYSSYNEQFF.

This clone was seen a single time. V is TRBV5-5 and J is TRBJ2-2; 7 nucleotides align to TRBD1. This CDR3 has 16 amino acids. The ends lost 4 bases at V and 2 bases at J; junction bases unmatched: 8. CDR1 SGHKS and CDR2 YYEKEE come from the germline V gene (reference sequence). The CDR3 loop reads CASSPDGQVNTGELFF. The CDR3, as DNA: TGTGCCAGCAGCCCCGACGGACAGGTCAACACCGGGGAGCTGTTTTTT.

V is TRBV4-1 and J is TRBJ2-3, with D uncertain. V lost 1 base to trimming and J lost 2 bases, with 13 bases between them. The CDR3 runs to 16 residues. Germline V CDR1 and CDR2: MGHRA, YSYEKL. CDR3 in amino acids: CASSQGTLGSTDTQYF. The CDR3 DNA sequence: TGCGCCAGCAGCCAAGGGACGCTAGGTTCCACAGATACGCAGTATTTT.

The rearrangement uses TRBV6-1 and TRBJ1-4; maybe TRBD1 (6 bases). CDR1 and CDR2 (germline): MNHNS, SASEGT. CDR3 length: 15 amino acids. V lost 3 bases and J lost 5, with 13 bases in between. In nucleotides, the CDR3 is TGTGCCAGCAGTGATTTGGGGGACACAAATGAAAAACTGTTTTTT. Protein sequence: CASSDLGDTNEKLFF.

CDR3 amino acids: CASSPRTSGSDTDTQYF. The DNA for the CDR3 is TGCGCCAGCAGCCCTCGGACTAGCGGGAGCGACACAGATACGCAGTATTTT. The chain is built from TRBV5-1 and TRBJ2-3, with 13 bases aligning to TRBD2. The CDR3 has 17 residues. The germline gives CDR1 SGHRS, CDR2 YFSETQ. With 4 bases clipped from V and 2 bases from J, the junction kept 7 bases outside the gene matches.